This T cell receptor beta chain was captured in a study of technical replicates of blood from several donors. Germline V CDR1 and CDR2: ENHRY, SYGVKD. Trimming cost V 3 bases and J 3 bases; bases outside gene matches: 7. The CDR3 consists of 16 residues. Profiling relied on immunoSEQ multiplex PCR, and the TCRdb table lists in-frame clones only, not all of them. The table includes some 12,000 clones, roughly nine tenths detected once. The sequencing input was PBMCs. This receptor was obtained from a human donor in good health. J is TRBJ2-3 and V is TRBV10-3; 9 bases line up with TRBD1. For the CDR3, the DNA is TGTGCCATCAGTGATACCGGGACAGGGAGGACAGATACGCAGTATTTT. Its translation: CAISDTGTGRTDTQYF.